One TCR beta chain is described in this entry. Trimming cost V 1 base and J 2 bases; bases outside gene matches: 3. This CDR3 has 15 residues. From germline, CDR1 is SGHRS and CDR2 YFSETQ. The source of the sample is a study of OX40 agonist ivuxolimab in advanced cancers. The assay was immunoSEQ multiplex PCR, and TCRdb's table has in-frame clones only and misses some. The sample has about 78,000 clones, about 91% seen once; the top ten hold 2.5% to 3%. The receptor was derived from an adult with an advanced solid tumor such as melanoma, head and neck, liver or kidney cancer. Sequenced material: CD4+ or CD8+ T cells sorted from blood, taken in a trial of the OX40 agonist ivuxolimab. The chain joins TRBV5-1 to TRBJ1-2, with 9 bases fitting TRBD1. In DNA form, the CDR3 reads TGCGCCAGCAGCTTGACGGGACAGGGAAACTATGGCTACACCTTC. This translates into CASSLTGQGNYGYTF.